The 27 T cell receptor delta chains below were found in one sample sequenced in a study of gammadelta T cells in human blood. TCRdb reanalysed the RT-PCR reads via CATT. The table shows 400 to 600 delta-chain clones, with 55% to 65% occurring only once. Sequencing was performed on non-Vgamma9Vdelta2 gamma-delta T cells from fetal blood. These receptor sequences come from a human fetus.

Note on this clone: The likely explanation is a read error, given a far larger clone one base away. This same CDR3 is encoded by further DNA sequences in the sample. The gene calls are TRDV3 and TRDJ1; 7 bases align to TRDD3. CDR1 and CDR2 from the germline V gene are TVYSNPD and GDNSRS (reference sequence). The CDR3 consists of 13 residues. The CDR3 loop is CAFTGGYTDKLIF. In nucleotides, the CDR3 is TGTGCCTTTACTGGGGGGTACACTGATAAACTCATCTTT. The full variable domain, rest sourced from reference TRDV3 and TRDJ1, is CDKVTQSSPDQTVASGSEVVLLCTYDTVYSNPDLFWYRIRPDYSFQFVFYGDNSRSEGADFTQGRFSVKHILTQKAFHLVISPVRTEDSATYYCAFTGGYTDKLIFGKGTRVTVEP.

The chain combines TRDV2 with TRDJ3; 12 bases match TRDD3. This CDR3 region has 18 residues. Germline trimming cut 2 bases from V and 3 bases from J; bases unmatched to any gene: 4. The germline gives CDR1 GEAIGNYY, CDR2 EKD. The CDR3 nucleotides read TGTGCCTGTGACAGACTCTGGGGGATACGCTGGGACACCCGACAGATGTTTTTC. Its translation is CACDRLWGIRWDTRQMFF.

As to this clone: TCRdb's listed protein matches a much larger clone and diverges from this DNA's translation at residue 10, likely through a read error; the protein shown comes from the DNA. This chain connects TRDV2 to TRDJ1, with no clear D. V was trimmed by 0 bases and J by 1 base, leaving 14 bases between them. Germline assignment: CDR1 GEAIGNYY and CDR2 EKD. CDR3 size: 16 residues. CDR3 nucleotides: TGTGCCTGTGACACCGGATTTAGGGGTTTCACCGATAAACTCATCTTT. As protein: CACDTGFRGFTDKLIF.

This clone was observed once. This DNA's translation differs at residue 2 from TCRdb's protein, which comes from a much larger clone; a read error is likely, and the protein shown is translated from the DNA. V gene TRDV2 combines with J gene TRDJ3; TRDD3 matches 9 bases. Germline CDR1 is GEAIGNYY and CDR2 is EKD. The CDR3 is made up of 16 amino acids. The CDR3 bases are TGTTCCTGTGACTGGGGGAGCTCCTGGGACACCCGACAGATGTTTTTC. Its translation: CSCDWGSSWDTRQMFF.

This clone is judged large. Additional DNA sequences in this sample encode the identical CDR3. This chain uses TRDV2 with TRDJ3; 11 nucleotides agree with TRDD3. Germline lookup yields CDR1 GEAIGNYY and CDR2 EKD. V dropped 0 bases and J dropped 2; count of bases not matched to a gene: 2. The CDR3 runs to 18 residues. The CDR3 DNA sequence: TGTGCCTGTGACACCGAACTGGGGGATACCTGGGACACCCGACAGATGTTTTTC. It is translated as CACDTELGDTWDTRQMFF.

In the case of this clone: A far larger clone is a single base away, which makes a read error likely. The rearrangement joins TRDV2 to TRDJ3, with D possibly matching TRDD3 (5 bases). The CDR3 is made up of 19 amino acids. CDR1 GEAIGNYY and CDR2 EKD come from the germline V gene. CDR3 amino acids: CACDKVEDTGSWDTQQMFF. CDR3 sequence (DNA): TGTGCCTGTGACAAAGTGGAAGATACCGGCTCCTGGGACACCCAACAGATGTTTTTC.

By its share, this clone is large (0.1 to 1%). V and J are TRDV2 and TRDJ1; TRDD3 matches at 10 bases. The germline V gene has CDR1 GEAIGNYY and CDR2 EKD. This CDR3 has 14 amino acids. The V segment lost 0 bases and the J segment 3 bases; nucleotides outside the gene matches: 0. The CDR3, as DNA: TGTGCCTGTGACACCGGGGGATACGCCGATAAACTCATCTTT. It is translated as CACDTGGYADKLIF.

As regards this clone: A far bigger clonotype differs at one base, so this is likely a read error. The DNA is left out, because the CDR3 cannot be placed on it with certainty; the CDR3 is given as TCRdb lists it. The rearrangement links TRDV3 to TRDJ3; TRDD3 was called by the table and not checked on the DNA. The CDR3 spans 20 residues, counting both ends. Germline CDR1 and CDR2: TVYSNPD and GDNSRS (reference sequence). The CDR3 sequence is CACSYSCTGGSAWHTRQMFF.

In regard to this clone: This is likely an artifact of a read error, given a far larger clone one base away. The sample contains more than one DNA sequence encoding this CDR3. The V and J genes are TRDV2 and TRDJ1, with D possibly TRDD3 on 6 matching bases. Trimming left V 1 base short and J 3 bases short, with 8 bases between. The CDR3 covers 13 residues. Germline V gene lookup returns CDR1 GEAIGNYY and CDR2 EKD. CDR3 bases: TGTGCCTGTGACACTGGGGGGTCCGATAAACTCATCTTT. This codes for CACDTGGSDKLIF.

Comment on this clone: TCRdb's protein, taken from a much larger clone, differs from this DNA's translation at residue 12, likely owing to a read error; the protein displayed comes from the DNA. The gene calls are TRDV2 and TRDJ3, with 7 positions matching TRDD3. The CDR3 has 16 residues. The germline V gene has CDR1 GEAIGNYY and CDR2 EKD. This chain's CDR3 is CACDWGSSWDTLQMFF. The CDR3 nucleotides read TGTGCCTGTGACTGGGGGAGCTCCTGGGACACCCTACAGATGTTTTTC.

This clone is deemed hyperexpanded. This rearrangement joins TRDV2 to TRDJ3; 11 bases line up with TRDD3. CDR3 length: 16 residues. J lost 3 bases, V lost 3 bases, and 0 bases had no gene match. Looked up from germline, CDR1 is GEAIGNYY and CDR2 is EKD. CDR3 DNA sequence: TGTGCCTGTGACTGGGGGATACGCTGGGACACCCGACAGATGTTTTTC. Protein product: CACDWGIRWDTRQMFF.

A word on this clone: A read error is likely here: a far larger clone is one base away. Other DNA sequences in the same sample also yield this CDR3. The chain carries TRDV1 and TRDJ1; possibly TRDD3 for D (6 bases). The CDR3 has 20 residues. Looked up from germline, CDR1 is TSWWSYY and CDR2 is QGS. The CDR3 DNA is TGTGCTCTTGGAGAACTAATTAAATGGGGGCTCCCCAGTTACACCGATAAACTCATCTTT. It yields the protein CALGELIKWGLPSYTDKLIF.

As concerns this clone: A read error is likely here: a far larger clone is one base away. The V and J genes are TRDV3 and TRDJ3, with TRDD3 identical over 9 bases. The CDR3 is 15 amino acids. CDR1 is TVYSNPD, CDR2 GDNSRS, per germline (reference sequence). The CDR3 spells CAFTGGSWATRQMFF. The CDR3 DNA is TGTGCCTTTACTGGGGGATCCTGGGCCACCCGACAGATGTTTTTC.

With respect to this clone: This likely stems from a read error, as it lies one base from a far larger clone. The limits of the CDR3 on the DNA are not certain, so only TCRdb's listed CDR3 is given. Other DNA sequences of this sample code for an identical CDR3. The chain has TRDV3 and TRDJ3; the tabulated D call, TRDD3, remains unverified against the DNA. The CDR3 comprises 20 residues, both ends counted. CDR1 TVYSNPD and CDR2 GDNSRS come from the germline V gene (reference sequence). The CDR3 loop is CACSYSCTGGSAWDTRQMFF.

This clone is termed large. A single base separates this from a much larger clone, so it may be a read error. The sample has other DNA sequences that encode this CDR3 too. The rearrangement joins TRDV2 to TRDJ1, with 7 bases fitting TRDD3. This CDR3 is 14 amino acids long. V gave up 0 bases and J gave up 0 bases; unmatched junction bases: 0. Germline V CDR1 and CDR2: GEAIGNYY, EKD. The CDR3: CACDTGGYTDKLIF. CDR3 bases: TGTGCCTGTGACACCGGGGGATACACCGATAAACTCATCTTT.

On this clone: A read error is likely here: a far larger clone is one base away. The J gene is TRDJ3, the V gene TRDV2; a weak D match, TRDD3 (6 bases). CDR3 length equals 18 residues. Germline V gene sequence: CDR1 GEAIGNYY, CDR2 EKD. CDR3 sequence: CAGDTTDTTSWDTRQMFF. As DNA, the CDR3 is TGTGCCGGTGACACGACCGATACGACCTCCTGGGACACCCGACAGATGTTTTTC.

By sample share, this clone is hyperexpanded. This rearrangement joins TRDV1 to TRDJ3; TRDD3 matches 13 bases. The CDR3 sequence is 21 residues long. CDR1 and CDR2 (germline): TSWWSYY, QGS. V was clipped by 0 bases and J by 0 bases; unmatched bases: 5. CDR3 bases: TGTGCTCTTGGGGAACTGCCTAACTGGGGGATACGCTCCTGGGACACCCGACAGATGTTTTTC. Amino acid sequence: CALGELPNWGIRSWDTRQMFF.

A word on this clone: This likely came from a read error, as a far larger clone is one base away. The chain uses TRDV3 and TRDJ2, with 7 bases fitting TRDD3. CDR3 length: 13 amino acids. Germline V gives CDR1 TVYSNPD, CDR2 GDNSRS (reference sequence). V lost 1 base, J lost 12 bases, and 11 bases stayed unmatched. The CDR3 bases are TGTGCCTTTACTGGGGGGTACACCGATAAACTCTTCTTT. This codes for CAFTGGYTDKLFF. Variable domain in full (rest from reference TRDV3 and TRDJ2): CDKVTQSSPDQTVASGSEVVLLCTYDTVYSNPDLFWYRIRPDYSFQFVFYGDNSRSEGADFTQGRFSVKHILTQKAFHLVISPVRTEDSATYYCAFTGGYTDKLFFGKGTQLIVEP.

To note about this clone: A far larger clone is one base from this, pointing to a likely read error. The chain couples TRDV3 to TRDJ3; 9 nucleotides match TRDD3. The CDR3 runs to 15 residues. Germline CDR1 is TVYSNPD and CDR2 is GDNSRS (reference sequence). CDR3 residues: CAFTGGSWDTRQTFF. CDR3 in DNA: TGTGCCTTTACTGGGGGATCCTGGGACACCCGACAGACGTTTTTC.

A remark on this clone: A read error is possible here, since a much larger clone lies one base away. The V gene is TRDV2, the J gene TRDJ3; 9 positions agree with TRDD3. V lost 3 bases to trimming and J lost 0 bases; unmatched junction nucleotides: 8. From germline, CDR1 is GEAIGNYY and CDR2 EKD. The length of the CDR3 is 19 residues. CDR3 sequence: CACDSYWGKSSWDTRQMFF. DNA for the CDR3: TGTGCCTGTGACTCCTACTGGGGGAAAAGCTCCTGGGACACCCGACAGATGTTTTTC.

By share, this clone counts as large. The rearrangement uses TRDV2 and TRDJ1; no definite D call. V lost 6 bases and J lost 4, with 8 bases in between. CDR3 length: 11 amino acids. The germline CDR1 and CDR2 sequences are GEAIGNYY and EKD. The CDR3 sequence: CACLDGDKLIF. Written as DNA, the CDR3 is TGTGCCTGTTTAGACGGCGATAAACTCATCTTT.

About this clone: A far bigger clonotype differs at one base, so this is likely a read error. The V gene is TRDV2, the J gene TRDJ3, with D tentatively TRDD3 (6 bases). The CDR3 consists of 18 residues. Germline-derived CDR1 and CDR2 are GEAIGNYY and EKD. As DNA, the CDR3 is TGTGCCTGTGACACGACCGATACGACCTCCTGGGACACCCAACAGATGTTTTTC. Its protein product is CACDTTDTTSWDTQQMFF.

This clone came up once. Since a far larger clone is one base different, this is likely a read error. The same CDR3 also results from other DNA sequences found in this sample. V is TRDV2 and J is TRDJ1; D possibly corresponds to TRDD3 (6 bases). The ends were cut back, 1 base at V and 3 bases at J, with 8 bases in the middle. Germline CDR1 GEAIGNYY, CDR2 EKD. This CDR3 has 13 amino acids. The CDR3 DNA is TGTGCCTGTGACACTGGGGGCTCCGATAAACTCATCTTT. This translates into CACDTGGSDKLIF.

This clone was seen only once. A read error likely explains why the TCRdb protein, taken from a much larger clone, differs from this DNA's translation at residue 10; the protein shown is translated from the DNA. This chain joins TRDV2 and TRDJ3, with TRDD3 matching 7 bases. CDR1 GEAIGNYY and CDR2 EKD come from the germline V gene. This CDR3 spans 16 amino acids. CDR3 DNA: TGTGCCTGTGACTGGGGGAGCTCCTGGGGCACCCGACAGATGTTTTTC. It yields the protein CACDWGSSWGTRQMFF.

This clone is large within its sample. The rearrangement links TRDV2 to TRDJ3, with 10 positions matching TRDD3. Losses at the gene ends were 3 bases for V and 0 bases for J; bases not matched to a gene: 4. From germline, CDR1 is GEAIGNYY and CDR2 EKD. The CDR3 contains 18 residues. The CDR3 DNA sequence: TGTGCCTGTGACTGGGGGATACTGTTCTCCTGGGACACCCGACAGATGTTTTTC. This sequence encodes CACDWGILFSWDTRQMFF.

With respect to this clone: One base separates it from a far larger clone, so it is likely a read error. J is TRDJ1 and V is TRDV3; possibly TRDD3 for D (6 bases). Germline values: CDR1 TVYSNPD, CDR2 GDNSRS (reference sequence). The CDR3 has 13 residues. V lost 1 base and J 0 bases, leaving 9 bases between the germline ends. The CDR3, as DNA: TGTGCCTTTACTGGGGTGTACACCGATAAACTCATCTTT. Amino acid sequence: CAFTGVYTDKLIF.

Comment on this clone: With a far larger clone one base away, a read error is the likely cause. Distinct nucleotide sequences in the sample also encode this CDR3. The rearrangement links TRAV29/DV5 to TRDJ2, with 7 nucleotides matching TRDD3. CDR3 length: 14 amino acids. CDR1 NSMFDY and CDR2 ISSIKDK come from the germline V gene. V lost 2 bases and J lost 3; bases outside the gene matches: 4. This chain's CDR3 is CAASGLGVTAQLFF. CDR3 in DNA: TGTGCAGCAAGTGGTCTGGGGGTGACAGCACAACTCTTCTTT.